The clone carrying this T cell receptor (beta chain) was recorded only once. Germline lookup yields CDR1 MNHNS and CDR2 SASEGT. The CDR3 is 14 residues long. V lost 7 bases, J lost 3 bases, and 12 bases lay in between. Sequencing was performed with immunoSEQ multiplex PCR; in TCRdb, only in-frame clones are kept and a portion is missing. The data hold about 120,000 clones, with roughly 91% observed a single time. Sample time point: peripheral blood 6 weeks after treatment start. Every patient provided from 1 to 8 samples, collected pretreatment and on-treatment. This sample stems from a study of PD-L1 blockade in urothelial cancer. The overall study: Analyses used blood from 3 weeks (second dose) and 6 weeks after treatment start. The study recovered a median of around 150,000 T cells per blood sample.

The source was PBMCs, collected around atezolizumab (anti-PD-L1) treatment. This chain links TRBV6-1 with TRBJ1-4; maybe TRBD1 (6 bases). The clonotype comes from a man in his 60s with urothelial cancer. CDR3 nucleotides: TGTGCCAGCAACCCGGGACACTCTAATGAAAAACTGTTTTTT. It translates to CASNPGHSNEKLFF.